These 9 T cell receptor beta chains were sequenced from one sample in a study of T cell responses to AZD1222 COVID-19 vaccine. Libraries were prepared by immunoSEQ multiplex PCR; TCRdb keeps only in-frame clonotypes and omits some of them. The sample yields some 120,000 clones, 87% seen once. The specimen comprised peripheral blood, sampled on day 0 of AZD1222 vaccination. The receptors originated from an adult in good health.

The CDR3 reads CASSGATGSNSPLHF. The DNA of the CDR3 is TGTGCCAGTAGTGGGGCGACCGGGAGTAATTCACCCCTCCACTTT. The chain has TRBV19 and TRBJ1-6; D possibly corresponds to TRBD1 (5 bases). Trimming stripped 5 bases from V and 6 bases from J, with 14 bases between. Germline V gene data show CDR1 as LNHDA and CDR2 as SQIVND (reference sequence). This CDR3 has 15 amino acids.

This chain joins TRBV20-1 and TRBJ1-1, with D unresolved. Germline V CDR1 and CDR2: DFQATT, SNEGSKA (reference sequence). CDR3 length: 15 amino acids. The V end was cut by 3 bases, the J end by 3 bases, with 17 bases between. CDR3 sequence (DNA): TGCAGTGCTAGTTCAGCCCTCCAGAGGGACACTGAAGCTTTCTTT. This codes for CSASSALQRDTEAFF.

As regards this clone: The identical CDR3 is also encoded by other nucleotide sequences in the sample. This chain joins TRBV5-1 and TRBJ2-5; 7 nucleotides match TRBD2. V was pared by 3 bases and J by 2 bases, with 4 bases of the junction left unmatched. The germline V gene has CDR1 SGHRS and CDR2 YFSETQ. The CDR3 covers 14 residues. The DNA of the CDR3 is TGCGCCAGCAGCTCGGGGGGACTACAAGAGACCCAGTACTTC. Translating gives CASSSGGLQETQYF.

The rearrangement joins TRBV19 to TRBJ1-5; D not certain. V shed 9 bases and J shed 0 bases, with 12 bases lying between them. Germline V gene lookup returns CDR1 LNHDA and CDR2 SQIVND (reference sequence). The CDR3 runs 14 residues. For the CDR3, the DNA is TGTGCCAGCCGAGGGTCCAATAGCAATCAGCCCCAGCATTTT. Its translation is CASRGSNSNQPQHF. The full variable domain, rest sourced from reference TRBV19 and TRBJ1-5, is DGGITQSPKYLFRKEGQNVTLSCEQNLNHDAMYWYRQDPGQGLRLIYYSQIVNDFQKGDIAEGYSVSREKKESFPLTVTSAQKNPTAFYLCASRGSNSNQPQHFGDGTRLSIL.

The V and J genes are TRBV2 and TRBJ2-7, with TRBD1 matching over 8 bases. Looked up from germline, CDR1 is SNHLY and CDR2 is FYNNEI. V lost 4 bases, J lost 5 bases, and 7 bases stayed unmatched. This CDR3 is built from 14 residues. This CDR3 is CASSAQGAYHEQYF. For the CDR3, the DNA is TGTGCCAGCAGTGCGCAGGGGGCATATCACGAGCAGTACTTC. Full variable domain (rest looked up from reference TRBV2 and TRBJ2-7): EPEVTQTPSHQVTQMGQEVILRCVPISNHLYFYWYRQILGQKVEFLVSFYNNEISEKSEIFDDQFSVERPDGSNFTLKIRSTKLEDSAMYFCASSAQGAYHEQYFGPGTRLTVT.

The chain joins TRBV28 to TRBJ2-7; TRBD1 matches at 9 bases. CDR3 length equals 15 residues. The V and J ends lost 6 bases and 6 bases, in that order; junction bases with no gene match: 12. Germline loops: CDR1 MDHEN, CDR2 SYDVKM. CDR3 DNA: TGTGCCAGCAGCCGCCCGGGACAGGGTTATGGCGAGCAGTACTTC. This sequence encodes CASSRPGQGYGEQYF.

The genes are TRBV4-2 and TRBJ1-2, with D maybe TRBD1 (5 bases). CDR1 and CDR2 (germline): LGHNA, YNFKEQ. V lost 2 bases, J lost 2 bases, and 15 bases lay in between. This CDR3 region has 16 residues. The chain's CDR3 is CASSQKAETANYGYTF. In DNA, the CDR3 is TGTGCCAGCAGCCAAAAAGCGGAGACAGCGAACTATGGCTACACCTTC.

The chain combines TRBV6-5 with TRBJ1-2, with D maybe TRBD1 (5 bases). CDR3 length: 15 amino acids. V lost 4 bases, J lost 0 bases, and 12 bases lay in between. The germline V gene has CDR1 MNHEY and CDR2 SVGAGI. Written as DNA, the CDR3 is TGTGCCAGCAGTTCCCCGACAGCAGCTAACTATGGCTACACCTTC. Protein sequence: CASSSPTAANYGYTF.

This chain connects TRBV9 to TRBJ2-7; D possibly corresponds to TRBD1 (5 bases). The germline V gene has CDR1 SGDLS and CDR2 YYNGEE. The CDR3 extends over 13 amino acids. Trimming cost V 4 bases and J 10 bases, with 18 bases left between them. The CDR3, as DNA: TGTGCCAGCAGCCCCCAGGGTCCGGATAAACAGTACTTC. Its translation: CASSPQGPDKQYF.